This TCR beta chain is drawn from a study of CD8 T cells in ankylosing spondylitis. Making the TCR beta libraries involved quantitative 5'-RACE with molecular barcodes. TCRdb analysed the 5' RACE reads with MiXCR anew, one entry per CDR3 protein. The sample includes approximately 60,000 distinct CDR3 sequences, 6.2% seen only once; the top ten take around 5%. Details on this clonotype: Its matching antigen is unknown.

Study-wide findings and caveats: Significantly higher representation of disease-linked clones was reported for matched ankylosing spondylitis synovial fluid. Prior literature has documented some motif variants in synovial fluid and blood from reactive arthritis.

The sequence was obtained from a male donor with ankylosing spondylitis. The specimen sequenced was synovial fluid, either unsorted or a sorted T cell fraction (not recorded which).

The CDR3 here is CASSFAGGGTDTQYF. The CDR3, as DNA: TGTGCCAGCAGTTTCGCGGGAGGGGGCACAGATACGCAGTATTTT. The V call is TRBV12-3 or TRBV12-4, the J call TRBJ2-3; 9 bases map to TRBD2. J lost 1 base, V lost 3 bases, and 2 bases had no gene match. This CDR3 has 15 residues.